These T cell receptor beta chains were read from a single sample in a study of technical replicates of blood from a few donors. The data were produced by immunoSEQ multiplex PCR, yet TCRdb's version contains in-frame clones alone and is incomplete. Of roughly 100,000 clones in the sample, around 95% were seen once. The sequenced sample consisted of T cells isolated from PBMCs. The receptors derive from a human donor in good health. CDR3s include the opening cysteine and the closing phenylalanine or tryptophan. A D gene is named only where the DNA matches it firmly. Some rows have no size entry. The others give once, few or many, or a class for an expanded clone.

V gene: TRBV19; J gene: TRBJ1-2; D gene: NA; clone size: NA; CDR3 protein: CASSTTLGVDTGYTF; CDR3 DNA: TGTGCCAGTAGTACGACTTTAGGGGTTGATACTGGCTACACCTTC
V gene: TRBV7-9; J gene: TRBJ2-7; D gene: TRBD1; clone size: once; CDR3 protein: CASSLGTGSSYEQYF; CDR3 DNA: TGTGCCAGCAGCTTAGGGACAGGTTCTTCCTACGAGCAGTACTTC
V gene: TRBV2; J gene: TRBJ2-1; D gene: NA; clone size: NA; CDR3 protein: CASSLAPPSSYNEQFF; CDR3 DNA: TGTGCCAGCAGTTTAGCGCCCCCGAGCTCCTACAATGAGCAGTTCTTC
V gene: TRBV7-2; J gene: TRBJ1-3; D gene: TRBD1; clone size: NA; CDR3 protein: CASSSQGAGNTIYF; CDR3 DNA: TGTGCCAGCAGCTCACAGGGGGCTGGAAACACCATATATTTT
V gene: TRBV29-1; J gene: TRBJ1-1; D gene: TRBD1; clone size: NA; CDR3 protein: CSVHPGQGNTEAFF; CDR3 DNA: TGCAGCGTGCACCCGGGACAGGGTAACACTGAAGCTTTCTTT
V gene: TRBV23-1; J gene: TRBJ2-1; D gene: TRBD2; clone size: NA; CDR3 protein: CASSHKRENYEQFF; CDR3 DNA: TGCGCCAGCAGTCATAAGCGGGAGAACTATGAGCAGTTCTTC
V gene: TRBV19; J gene: TRBJ2-1; D gene: NA; clone size: once; CDR3 protein: CASSMGLEGYSYNEQFF; CDR3 DNA: TGTGCCAGTAGTATGGGTTTGGAGGGATACTCCTACAATGAGCAGTTCTTC
V gene: TRBV2; J gene: TRBJ2-1; D gene: TRBD2; clone size: NA; CDR3 protein: CASSAGTSGRAQEQFF; CDR3 DNA: TGTGCCAGCAGTGCCGGGACTAGCGGGAGGGCCCAGGAGCAGTTCTTC
V gene: TRBV5-1; J gene: TRBJ1-1; D gene: TRBD1; clone size: NA; CDR3 protein: CASSLEGTGIMNTEAFF; CDR3 DNA: TGCGCCAGCAGCTTGGAGGGGACAGGGATTATGAACACTGAAGCTTTCTTT
V gene: TRBV4-1; J gene: TRBJ2-1; D gene: NA; clone size: NA; CDR3 protein: CASSNHGQLKYNEQFF; CDR3 DNA: TGCGCCAGCAGTAATCATGGACAGCTAAAATACAATGAGCAGTTCTTC
V gene: TRBV19; J gene: TRBJ2-7; D gene: TRBD1; clone size: NA; CDR3 protein: CASRQDRENEQYF; CDR3 DNA: TGTGCCAGTAGGCAGGACAGGGAGAACGAGCAGTACTTC
V gene: TRBV4-3; J gene: TRBJ2-1; D gene: NA; clone size: NA; CDR3 protein: CASSQSISYNEQFF; CDR3 DNA: TGCGCCAGCAGCCAATCCATTTCCTACAATGAGCAGTTCTTC
V gene: TRBV5-1; J gene: TRBJ2-5; D gene: NA; clone size: once; CDR3 protein: CASSLAEETQYF; CDR3 DNA: TGCGCCAGCAGCTTGGCCGAAGAGACCCAGTACTTC
V gene: TRBV6-5; J gene: TRBJ2-1; D gene: NA; clone size: once; CDR3 protein: CASSYGRNHNEQFF; CDR3 DNA: TGTGCCAGCAGTTACGGGAGGAACCACAATGAGCAGTTCTTC
V gene: TRBV29-1; J gene: TRBJ2-6; D gene: TRBD1; clone size: NA; CDR3 protein: CSVQGGQGSGANVLTF; CDR3 DNA: TGCAGCGTCCAAGGGGGACAGGGGTCCGGGGCCAACGTCCTGACTTTC
V gene: TRBV9; J gene: TRBJ2-5; D gene: TRBD2; clone size: NA; CDR3 protein: CASSGLLAGYQETQYF; CDR3 DNA: TGTGCCAGCAGCGGTTTACTAGCGGGGTACCAAGAGACCCAGTACTTC
V gene: TRBV2; J gene: TRBJ2-4; D gene: TRBD1; clone size: NA; CDR3 protein: CASGWTGDKNIQYF; CDR3 DNA: TGTGCCAGCGGATGGACAGGTGATAAAAACATTCAGTACTTC
V gene: TRBV9; J gene: TRBJ1-1; D gene: NA; clone size: NA; CDR3 protein: CASSVDGLKNTEAFF; CDR3 DNA: TGTGCCAGCAGCGTAGATGGGCTTAAGAACACTGAAGCTTTCTTT
V gene: TRBV6-1; J gene: TRBJ1-1; D gene: NA; clone size: NA; CDR3 protein: CASSEGQGYATEAFF; CDR3 DNA: TGTGCCAGCAGTGAAGGTCAGGGCTATGCCACTGAAGCTTTCTTT
V gene: TRBV6-5; J gene: TRBJ2-7; D gene: TRBD1; clone size: NA; CDR3 protein: CASETGGAGEQYF; CDR3 DNA: TGTGCCAGCGAGACAGGGGGCGCGGGGGAGCAGTACTTC
V gene: TRBV10-1; J gene: TRBJ2-5; D gene: TRBD2; clone size: NA; CDR3 protein: CASSDHQREIETQYF; CDR3 DNA: TGCGCCAGCAGTGACCACCAGCGGGAGATCGAGACCCAGTACTTC
V gene: TRBV28; J gene: TRBJ2-5; D gene: NA; clone size: NA; CDR3 protein: CASSNSGEWVSQETQYF; CDR3 DNA: TGTGCCAGCAGTAATAGTGGGGAGTGGGTTTCCCAAGAGACCCAGTACTTC
V gene: TRBV19; J gene: TRBJ1-2; D gene: NA; clone size: NA; CDR3 protein: CASSFPEGWNYGYTF; CDR3 DNA: TGTGCCAGTAGTTTCCCGGAGGGGTGGAACTATGGCTACACCTTC
V gene: TRBV6-5; J gene: TRBJ1-1; D gene: NA; clone size: NA; CDR3 protein: CASSYSREGAFF; CDR3 DNA: TGTGCCAGCAGTTACTCTCGGGAGGGAGCTTTCTTT
V gene: TRBV6-1; J gene: TRBJ1-3; D gene: NA; clone size: once; CDR3 protein: CASRRTIYF; CDR3 DNA: TGTGCCAGCAGACGGACCATATATTTT
V gene: TRBV5-1; J gene: TRBJ1-5; D gene: TRBD1; clone size: NA; CDR3 protein: CASSLGFGQGSQPQHF; CDR3 DNA: TGCGCCAGCAGCTTGGGGTTTGGACAGGGCTCTCAGCCCCAGCATTTT
V gene: TRBV29-1; J gene: TRBJ2-3; D gene: TRBD1; clone size: NA; CDR3 protein: CSLLDRGADTQYF; CDR3 DNA: TGCAGCCTACTCGACAGGGGCGCAGATACGCAGTATTTT
V gene: TRBV19; J gene: TRBJ1-5; D gene: NA; clone size: NA; CDR3 protein: CASTGQSNQPQHF; CDR3 DNA: TGTGCCAGTACAGGACAGAGCAATCAGCCCCAGCATTTT
V gene: TRBV19; J gene: TRBJ2-1; D gene: TRBD2; clone size: NA; CDR3 protein: CASSILRETYNEQFF; CDR3 DNA: TGTGCCAGTAGTATACTGCGGGAGACTTACAATGAGCAGTTCTTC
V gene: TRBV30; J gene: TRBJ2-7; D gene: NA; clone size: NA; CDR3 protein: CAWSVSTAPYEQYF; CDR3 DNA: TGTGCCTGGAGTGTTTCTACCGCTCCCTACGAGCAGTACTTC
V gene: TRBV7-3; J gene: TRBJ2-7; D gene: NA; clone size: NA; CDR3 protein: CASSFSADLPYEQYF; CDR3 DNA: TGTGCCAGCAGCTTCAGCGCCGATCTACCCTACGAGCAGTACTTC
V gene: TRBV2; J gene: TRBJ1-2; D gene: NA; clone size: NA; CDR3 protein: CASSGQVGYGYTF; CDR3 DNA: TGTGCCAGCAGTGGGCAGGTCGGATATGGCTACACCTTC
V gene: TRBV27; J gene: TRBJ2-7; D gene: NA; clone size: NA; CDR3 protein: CASSALPYPTPYEQYF; CDR3 DNA: TGTGCCAGCAGCGCGCTTCCCTATCCTACTCCCTACGAGCAGTACTTC
V gene: TRBV4-1; J gene: TRBJ2-3; D gene: TRBD2; clone size: NA; CDR3 protein: CASSQEVAGGPRDTQYF; CDR3 DNA: TGCGCCAGCAGCCAAGAAGTAGCGGGAGGGCCAAGAGATACGCAGTATTTT
V gene: TRBV4-3; J gene: TRBJ2-3; D gene: TRBD2; clone size: NA; CDR3 protein: CASSQDRGELGQGTQYF; CDR3 DNA: TGCGCCAGCAGCCAAGATCGGGGGGAACTGGGTCAGGGTACGCAGTATTTT
V gene: TRBV11-3; J gene: TRBJ1-2; D gene: TRBD1; clone size: NA; CDR3 protein: CASSAGTGNTKNEANYGYTF; CDR3 DNA: TGTGCCAGCAGCGCCGGGACAGGTAACACGAAAAATGAAGCTAACTATGGCTACACCTTC
V gene: TRBV7-9; J gene: TRBJ1-2; D gene: NA; clone size: once; CDR3 protein: CASSLGSVDTYGYTF; CDR3 DNA: TGTGCCAGCAGCTTAGGTTCGGTGGACACCTATGGCTACACCTTC
V gene: TRBV19; J gene: TRBJ2-1; D gene: NA; clone size: NA; CDR3 protein: CASSIDVGRAPSNEQFF; CDR3 DNA: TGTGCCAGTAGTATAGATGTAGGGCGGGCCCCATCTAATGAGCAGTTCTTC
V gene: TRBV27; J gene: TRBJ2-5; D gene: NA; clone size: NA; CDR3 protein: CASSSYQETQYF; CDR3 DNA: TGTGCCAGCAGTTCGTACCAAGAGACCCAGTACTTC
V gene: TRBV11-1; J gene: TRBJ1-5; D gene: NA; clone size: NA; CDR3 protein: CASSLGQSGQPQHF; CDR3 DNA: TGTGCCAGCAGCTTAGGACAAAGCGGTCAGCCCCAGCATTTT
V gene: TRBV10-3; J gene: TRBJ1-5; D gene: NA; clone size: once; CDR3 protein: CAIRDSRDQPQHF; CDR3 DNA: TGTGCCATCAGGGACAGCAGAGATCAGCCCCAGCATTTT
V gene: TRBV2; J gene: TRBJ1-1; D gene: NA; clone size: NA; CDR3 protein: CALQGNTEAFF; CDR3 DNA: TGTGCCCTACAGGGCAACACTGAAGCTTTCTTT
V gene: TRBV6-6; J gene: TRBJ2-6; D gene: TRBD2; clone size: NA; CDR3 protein: CASSLRGVEANVLTF; CDR3 DNA: TGTGCCAGCAGCCTTCGGGGGGTCGAAGCCAACGTCCTGACTTTC
V gene: TRBV5-6; J gene: TRBJ1-2; D gene: NA; clone size: NA; CDR3 protein: CASSQGSVEGYTF; CDR3 DNA: TGTGCCAGCAGCCAGGGGTCGGTCGAAGGCTACACCTTC
V gene: TRBV5-8; J gene: TRBJ2-3; D gene: TRBD2; clone size: NA; CDR3 protein: CASNKAGEWGTDTQYF; CDR3 DNA: TGTGCCAGCAACAAAGCGGGAGAGTGGGGCACAGATACGCAGTATTTT
V gene: TRBV28; J gene: TRBJ2-7; D gene: NA; clone size: NA; CDR3 protein: CASSTDRFSYEQYF; CDR3 DNA: TGTGCCAGCAGTACAGACAGGTTCTCCTACGAGCAGTACTTC
V gene: TRBV29-1; J gene: TRBJ1-4; D gene: NA; clone size: NA; CDR3 protein: CSVMTGDEKLFF; CDR3 DNA: TGCAGCGTAATGACAGGTGATGAAAAACTGTTTTTT
V gene: TRBV27; J gene: TRBJ1-4; D gene: NA; clone size: NA; CDR3 protein: CASRRTNEKLFF; CDR3 DNA: TGTGCCAGCAGGAGGACTAATGAAAAACTGTTTTTT
V gene: TRBV28; J gene: TRBJ1-2; D gene: NA; clone size: NA; CDR3 protein: CASRRPATNYGYTF; CDR3 DNA: TGTGCCAGCAGACGCCCTGCAACAAACTATGGCTACACCTTC
V gene: TRBV28; J gene: TRBJ2-7; D gene: TRBD1; clone size: many; CDR3 protein: CASQGQATYEQYF; CDR3 DNA: TGTGCCAGTCAAGGACAGGCTACCTACGAGCAGTACTTC
V gene: TRBV9; J gene: TRBJ1-1; D gene: NA; clone size: once; CDR3 protein: CASSVQGTEAFF; CDR3 DNA: TGTGCCAGCAGCGTACAGGGCACTGAAGCTTTCTTT
V gene: TRBV6-5; J gene: TRBJ1-1; D gene: TRBD1; clone size: NA; CDR3 protein: CASDRGTEAFF; CDR3 DNA: TGTGCCTCGGACAGGGGCACTGAAGCTTTCTTT
V gene: TRBV6-4; J gene: TRBJ2-1; D gene: TRBD2; clone size: NA; CDR3 protein: CASSERLAGYNEQFF; CDR3 DNA: TGTGCCAGCAGTGAGAGACTAGCGGGATACAATGAGCAGTTCTTC
V gene: TRBV27; J gene: TRBJ2-7; D gene: TRBD2; clone size: NA; CDR3 protein: CASTPLFVAGVRHEQYF; CDR3 DNA: TGTGCCAGCACCCCCTTATTTGTAGCGGGAGTTAGACACGAGCAGTACTTC
V gene: TRBV11-3; J gene: TRBJ2-2; D gene: TRBD2; clone size: once; CDR3 protein: CASRSRAGGGDATGELFF; CDR3 DNA: TGTGCCAGCCGTTCCAGGGCGGGAGGGGGTGACGCGACCGGGGAGCTGTTTTTT
V gene: TRBV2; J gene: TRBJ2-2; D gene: NA; clone size: NA; CDR3 protein: CASSALQGRGTGELFF; CDR3 DNA: TGTGCCAGCAGTGCACTACAGGGAAGGGGCACCGGGGAGCTGTTTTTT
V gene: TRBV9; J gene: TRBJ2-1; D gene: TRBD2; clone size: NA; CDR3 protein: CASSAFGWEGEQFF; CDR3 DNA: TGTGCCAGCAGCGCCTTTGGATGGGAGGGAGAGCAGTTCTTC
V gene: TRBV19; J gene: TRBJ2-6; D gene: NA; clone size: NA; CDR3 protein: CASRLTGPNVLTF; CDR3 DNA: TGTGCCAGTAGGTTGACAGGACCCAACGTCCTGACTTTC
V gene: TRBV19; J gene: TRBJ2-7; D gene: TRBD1; clone size: NA; CDR3 protein: CASSRQGVPYEQYF; CDR3 DNA: TGTGCCAGTAGCAGACAGGGAGTCCCTTACGAGCAGTACTTC
V gene: TRBV15; J gene: TRBJ2-3; D gene: TRBD2; clone size: NA; CDR3 protein: CATSSGREADTQYF; CDR3 DNA: TGTGCCACCAGCAGCGGGAGGGAAGCAGATACGCAGTATTTT